These 15 T cell receptor beta chains were sequenced from one sample in a study of T cells in Graves' hyperthyroidism and ophthalmopathy. RNA transcripts were the template for amplifying TCR beta CDR3 regions. In the first-round RT-PCR of the TCR CDR3, the HTBI primer set was used. TCRdb passed the multiplex PCR reads through MiXCR, listing each CDR3 protein once. The repertoire has 750,000 to 900,000 distinct CDR3 sequences, approximately 40% of them found once; the top ten carry around 10%. The material sequenced was blood. Receptors were obtained from a man between 18 and 35 years old with Graves' hyperthyroidism.

The V and J genes are TRBV20-1 and TRBJ2-7; TRBD1 matches 7 bases. V trimming: 1 base; J trimming: 2 bases; junction bases outside the gene matches: 5. The CDR3 loop spans 14 amino acids. CDR1 is DFQATT and CDR2 is SNEGSKA in the germline V gene (reference sequence). The DNA of the CDR3 is TGCAGTGCTAGAGGGCCAGGGGGACCCTACGAGCAGTACTTC. As protein: CSARGPGGPYEQYF.

The sample holds many counts of this clonotype. This rearrangement joins TRBV2 to TRBJ1-1; no firm D call. Germline lookup yields CDR1 SNHLY and CDR2 FYNNEI. V lost 4 bases and J lost 3, with 12 bases in between. The CDR3 is 14 amino acids. The DNA for the CDR3 is TGTGCCAGCAGTGCCAATGGACTGGACACTGAAGCTTTCTTT. This translates into CASSANGLDTEAFF.

The chain links TRBV19 to TRBJ2-2; 7 bases agree with TRBD2. This CDR3 region has 15 residues. V shed 8 bases and J 2 bases; nucleotides not matched to a gene: 8. Germline V gene sequence: CDR1 LNHDA, CDR2 SQIVND (reference sequence). CDR3 DNA: TGTGCCAGTTCGATGCTGGGACTAAACACCGGGGAGCTGTTTTTT. It is translated as CASSMLGLNTGELFF.

This clonotype has just a few counts. This rearrangement joins TRBV12-3 or TRBV12-4 to TRBJ2-7; 10 nucleotides agree with TRBD1. The ends lost 5 bases at V and 4 bases at J; junction bases unmatched: 17. The CDR3 consists of 18 residues. CDR3 bases: TGTGCCAGCAGTCAACGACAGGGGGCCGTCCCGTTTATGTACGAGCAGTACTTC. Protein: CASSQRQGAVPFMYEQYF.

This clonotype came up many times. The chain couples TRBV7-8 to TRBJ1-5; a possible D gene is TRBD1 (5 bases). Germline CDR1 reads SGHVS; CDR2 reads FQNEAQ. Trimming took 4 bases from V and 5 from J, leaving 12 bases between them. The CDR3 contains 14 residues. The CDR3 DNA reads as TGTGCCAGCAGCTCAAGACAGCTATATCAGCCCCAGCATTTT. Translation: CASSSRQLYQPQHF.

V usage is TRBV14 and J usage is TRBJ2-2; 8 bases are shared with TRBD1. The CDR3 covers 16 residues. CDR1 is SGHDN, CDR2 FVKESK, per germline. V trimming: 1 base; J trimming: 4 bases; junction bases outside the gene matches: 5. This chain's CDR3 is CASSQVQGASTGELFF. The CDR3 DNA is TGTGCCAGCAGCCAAGTTCAGGGGGCCAGCACCGGGGAGCTGTTTTTT.

This clonotype was counted between two and nine times. The V and J genes are TRBV6-6 and TRBJ2-5, with 7 bases aligning to TRBD1. In germline, CDR1 is MNHNY, CDR2 SVGAGI (reference sequence). The CDR3 has 15 residues. V dropped 6 bases and J dropped 1; count of bases not matched to a gene: 8. CDR3 in amino acids: CASSLTGTVQETQYF. The DNA of the CDR3 is TGTGCCAGCAGCTTGACCGGGACAGTCCAAGAGACCCAGTACTTC.

This clonotype occurred a few times. V usage is TRBV28 and J usage is TRBJ1-2, with D maybe TRBD1 (5 bases). The germline gives CDR1 MDHEN, CDR2 SYDVKM. There are 11 residues in the CDR3. Trimming pared 10 bases from V and 7 bases from J, leaving 13 bases between. The CDR3: CATRAMSGYTF. CDR3 nucleotides: TGTGCCACCAGGGCGATGAGTGGCTACACCTTC.

Concerning this clonotype itself: At one of its ends the junction is not consistent with the germline gene, which may arise from a read error. The chain combines TRBV19 with TRBJ1-3; D not resolved. This CDR3 contains 15 residues. Germline V lookup: CDR1 LNHDA, CDR2 SQIVND (reference sequence). The CDR3 sequence: CASRDLVLSGDTIYF. CDR3 DNA: TGTGCCAGTAGGGATCTCGTGCTTTCTGGAGACACCATATATTTT.

This clonotype was observed many times. The V call is TRBV5-1, the J call TRBJ1-5, with TRBD1 matching over 7 bases. The CDR3 runs to 14 residues. Looked up from germline, CDR1 is SGHRS and CDR2 is YFSETQ. The junction had 4 bases not matched to a gene; V was cut back by 2 bases and J by 5 bases. CDR3 residues: CASSLTGDDQPQHF. The CDR3 region has the DNA TGCGCCAGCAGCTTAACAGGGGACGATCAGCCCCAGCATTTT.

This clonotype showed up just a few times. Since a much larger clone is just one base distant, this may be a read error. The rearrangement joins TRBV6-5 to TRBJ2-5; D uncertain. The ends were cut back, 4 bases at V and 3 bases at J, with 6 bases in the middle. The V gene's germline CDR1 is MNHEY and CDR2 SVGAGI. The CDR3 sequence is 12 residues long. CDR3 sequence reads: CASSSAEETQYF. The CDR3 bases are TGTGCCAGCAGTTCGGCGGAAGAGACCCAGTACTTC.

This clonotype was detected a few times. The V call is TRBV5-1, the J call TRBJ1-5; 10 bases align to TRBD1. The CDR3 is made up of 15 amino acids. Germline CDR1 is SGHRS and CDR2 is YFSETQ. With V trimmed by 6 bases and J by 9 bases, 12 bases remained unmatched. CDR3: CASTPGQGNGPPQHF. The CDR3 bases are TGCGCCAGCACTCCGGGACAGGGGAATGGCCCGCCCCAGCATTTT.

Note on this clonotype: Germline is not matched at one junction end, which may reflect a read error. This chain connects TRBV10-3 to TRBJ2-6; 7 nucleotides agree with TRBD2. In germline, CDR1 is ENHRY, CDR2 SYGVKD. The CDR3 sequence is 16 residues long. In nucleotides, the CDR3 is TGTGCCAGCAGTTCCCGGGGAGGGACTGGGGCCAACGTCCTGACTTTC. Protein: CASSSRGGTGANVLTF.

V gene TRBV25-1 combines with J gene TRBJ2-6, with D perhaps TRBD1 or TRBD2 (5 bases each). The germline gives CDR1 MGHDK, CDR2 SYGVNS. Trimming left V 3 bases short and J 0 bases short, with 12 bases between. The CDR3 runs 17 residues. CDR3 amino acids: CASSDLGANSGANVLTF. The CDR3 bases are TGTGCCAGCAGTGATCTCGGGGCTAACTCTGGGGCCAACGTCCTGACTTTC.

The chain recombines TRBV7-6 with TRBJ2-2; D is undetermined. Germline V lookup: CDR1 SGHVS, CDR2 FNYEAQ. V was trimmed by 3 bases and J by 7 bases, leaving 6 bases between them. This CDR3 has 12 amino acids. CDR3 amino acids: CASSLRIGELFF. The CDR3 DNA reads as TGTGCCAGCAGCTTGAGGATCGGGGAGCTGTTTTTT.